This TCR beta chain comes out of a study of blood T cell repertoires in COVID-19. Across the whole study: From the United States, Italy and Spain came samples of acute and convalescent COVID-19. Sample material is recorded as cDNA or gDNA derived from T cells, B-cell-depleted T cells, or PBMCs.

Profiling relied on immunoSEQ multiplex PCR, and the TCRdb table lists in-frame clones only, not all of them. The repertoire holds under 300,000 clones, with around nine tenths as singletons. The ends were cut back, 3 bases at V and 0 bases at J, with 9 bases in the middle. Per germline, CDR1 MNHEY and CDR2 SVGAGI. The CDR3 runs to 15 residues. The J gene is TRBJ2-1, the V gene TRBV6-5, with D perhaps TRBD2 (6 bases). Sample: PBMCs or T cells enriched from blood (not recorded which). The clonotype originates from a woman aged 40 to 49 who had been exposed to COVID-19. CDR3 nucleotides: TGTGCCAGCAGTTATGGACTACTCTCCTACAATGAGCAGTTCTTC. Its translation is CASSYGLLSYNEQFF.